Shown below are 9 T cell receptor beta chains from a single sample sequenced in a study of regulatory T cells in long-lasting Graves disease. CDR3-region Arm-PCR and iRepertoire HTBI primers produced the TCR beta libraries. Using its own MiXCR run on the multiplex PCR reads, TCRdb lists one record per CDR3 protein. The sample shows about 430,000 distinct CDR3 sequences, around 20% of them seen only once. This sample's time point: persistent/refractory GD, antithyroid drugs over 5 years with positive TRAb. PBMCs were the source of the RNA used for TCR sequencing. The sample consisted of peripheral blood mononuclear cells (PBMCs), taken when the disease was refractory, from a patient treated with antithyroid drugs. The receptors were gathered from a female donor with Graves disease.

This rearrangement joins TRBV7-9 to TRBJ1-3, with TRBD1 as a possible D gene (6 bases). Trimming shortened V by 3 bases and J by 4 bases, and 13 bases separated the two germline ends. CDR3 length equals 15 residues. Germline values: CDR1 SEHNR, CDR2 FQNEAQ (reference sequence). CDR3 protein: CASSLEGGGGNTIYF. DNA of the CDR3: TGTGCCAGCAGCTTGGAGGGGGGGGGCGGAAACACCATATATTTT.

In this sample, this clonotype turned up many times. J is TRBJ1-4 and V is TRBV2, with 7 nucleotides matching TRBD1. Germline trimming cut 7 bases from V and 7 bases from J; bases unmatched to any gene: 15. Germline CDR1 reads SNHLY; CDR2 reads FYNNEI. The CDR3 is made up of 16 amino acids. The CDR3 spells CASTKDRFGRSEKLFF. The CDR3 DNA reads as TGTGCCAGCACCAAGGACAGGTTTGGGCGAAGTGAAAAACTGTTTTTT. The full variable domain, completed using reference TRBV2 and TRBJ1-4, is EPEVTQTPSHQVTQMGQEVILRCVPISNHLYFYWYRQILGQKVEFLVSFYNNEISEKSEIFDDQFSVERPDGSNFTLKIRSTKLEDSAMYFCASTKDRFGRSEKLFFGSGTQLSVL.

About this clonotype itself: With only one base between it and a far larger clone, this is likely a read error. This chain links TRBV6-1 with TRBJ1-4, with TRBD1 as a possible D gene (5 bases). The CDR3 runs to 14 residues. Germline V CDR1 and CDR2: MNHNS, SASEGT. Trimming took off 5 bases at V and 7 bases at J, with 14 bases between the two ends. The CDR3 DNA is TGTGCCAGCAGTCCCAAGGTCGACAGTGAAAAACTGTTTTTT. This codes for CASSPKVDSEKLFF.

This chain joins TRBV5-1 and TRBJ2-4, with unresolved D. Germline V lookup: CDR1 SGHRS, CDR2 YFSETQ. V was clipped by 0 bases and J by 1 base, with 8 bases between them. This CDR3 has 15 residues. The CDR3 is CASSLGDAAKNIQYF. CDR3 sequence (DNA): TGCGCCAGCAGCTTGGGGGATGCGGCCAAAAACATTCAGTACTTC. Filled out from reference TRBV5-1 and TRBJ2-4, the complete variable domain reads KAGVTQTPRYLIKTRGQQVTLSCSPISGHRSVSWYQQTPGQGLQFLFEYFSETQRNKGNFPGRFSGRQFSNSRSEMNVSTLELGDSALYLCASSLGDAAKNIQYFGAGTRLSVL.

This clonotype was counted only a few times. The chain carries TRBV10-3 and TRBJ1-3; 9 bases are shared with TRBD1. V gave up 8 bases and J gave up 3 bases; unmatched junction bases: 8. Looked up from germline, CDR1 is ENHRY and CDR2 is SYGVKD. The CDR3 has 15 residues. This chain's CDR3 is CAISSGTGIGNTIYF. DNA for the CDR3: TGTGCCATCTCATCCGGGACAGGGATTGGAAACACCATATATTTT.

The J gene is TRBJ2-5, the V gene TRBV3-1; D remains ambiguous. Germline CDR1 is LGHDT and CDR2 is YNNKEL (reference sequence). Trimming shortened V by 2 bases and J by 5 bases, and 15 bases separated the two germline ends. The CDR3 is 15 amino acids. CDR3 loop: CASSQLASGAETQYF. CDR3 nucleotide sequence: TGTGCCAGCAGCCAACTGGCGTCAGGTGCGGAGACCCAGTACTTC.

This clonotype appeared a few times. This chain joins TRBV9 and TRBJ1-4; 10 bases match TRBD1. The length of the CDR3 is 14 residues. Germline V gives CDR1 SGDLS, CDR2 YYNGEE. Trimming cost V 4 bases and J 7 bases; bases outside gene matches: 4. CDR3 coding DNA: TGTGCCAGCAGCCCGACAGGGGGCAGTGAAAAACTGTTTTTT. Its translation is CASSPTGGSEKLFF.

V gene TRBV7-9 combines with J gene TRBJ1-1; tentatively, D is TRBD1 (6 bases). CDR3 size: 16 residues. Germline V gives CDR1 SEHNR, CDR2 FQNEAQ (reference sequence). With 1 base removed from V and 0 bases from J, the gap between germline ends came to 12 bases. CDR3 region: CASSLVWGAMNTEAFF. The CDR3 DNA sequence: TGTGCCAGCAGCTTAGTGTGGGGGGCGATGAACACTGAAGCTTTCTTT.

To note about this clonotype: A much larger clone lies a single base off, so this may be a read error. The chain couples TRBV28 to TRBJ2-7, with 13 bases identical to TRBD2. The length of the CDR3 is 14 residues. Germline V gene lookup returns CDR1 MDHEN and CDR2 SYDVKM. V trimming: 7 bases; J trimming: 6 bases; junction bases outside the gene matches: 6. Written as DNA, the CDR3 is TGTGCCAGCAAAGGACTAGCGGGAGTGGGCGAGCAGTACTTC. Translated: CASKGLAGVGEQYF. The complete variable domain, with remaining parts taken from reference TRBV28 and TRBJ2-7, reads DVKVTQSSRYLVKRTGEKVFLECVQDMDHENMFWYRQDPGLGLRLIYFSYDVKMKEKGDIPEGYSVSREKKERFSLILESASTNQTSMYLCASKGLAGVGEQYFGPGTRLTVT.